These T cell receptor beta chains were read from a single sample in a study of human T cells and chemical hapten exposure. TCRdb fed the 5' RACE reads into MiXCR, producing one record per CDR3 protein. The sample contains 70,000 to 85,000 distinct CDR3 sequences, approximately 16% of which appear only once. The receptors shown here come from a female donor in good health. Each CDR3 is given with its conserved first and last residue. A D gene is named only where the DNA matches it firmly. Some rows mark clone size as missing; the rest say once, few, many or name a class of expanded clone.

TRBV28	NA	NA	TRBJ2-5	CASSLSDSSQETQYF	TGTGCCAGCAGTTTATCGGACAGCAGCCAAGAGACCCAGTACTTC
TRBV6-2/TRBV6-3	TRBD2	few	TRBJ2-3	CASSHTILAGGPTDTQYF	TGTGCCAGCAGCCATACAATCCTAGCGGGGGGACCCACAGATACGCAGTATTTT
TRBV28	NA	many	TRBJ2-7	CASSTRRGSYEQYF	TGTGCCAGCAGTACCAGGAGGGGTTCCTACGAGCAGTACTTC
TRBV2	NA	NA	TRBJ1-1	CASLQATEAFF	TGTGCCAGCCTACAGGCTACTGAAGCTTTCTTT
TRBV18	TRBD1	NA	TRBJ2-4	CASSPPVGLYRGAKNIQYF	TGTGCCAGCTCACCACCGGTCGGATTATACAGGGGAGCCAAAAACATTCAGTACTTC
TRBV3-1	NA	few	TRBJ2-7	CASSQEVGREQYF	TGTGCCAGCAGCCAAGAGGTGGGACGGGAGCAGTACTTC
TRBV3-1	NA	NA	TRBJ1-1	CASSLSYRDWNTEAFF	TGTGCCAGCAGCCTAAGCTATAGGGACTGGAACACTGAAGCTTTCTTT
TRBV7-2	NA	NA	TRBJ2-3	CASRGGGPSTDTQYF	TGTGCCAGCAGAGGGGGGGGGCCTAGCACAGATACGCAGTATTTT
TRBV5-6	NA	NA	TRBJ1-2	CASSLERTDLYGYTF	TGTGCCAGCAGCTTGGAGCGGACAGACCTTTATGGCTACACCTTC
TRBV29-1	TRBD2	NA	TRBJ2-4	CSVDVGGRGIQYF	TGCAGCGTTGATGTGGGGGGGAGGGGCATTCAGTACTTC
TRBV12-3/TRBV12-4	NA	many	TRBJ2-2	CASSRTPAGELFF	TGTGCCAGCAGTAGGACCCCCGCCGGGGAGCTGTTTTTT
TRBV7-9	TRBD1	many	TRBJ1-1	CASSLTGARAFF	TGTGCCAGCAGCTTGACAGGGGCTAGGGCTTTCTTT
TRBV2	NA	NA	TRBJ1-2	CASNRDYNYGYTF	TGTGCCAGCAACAGGGACTATAACTATGGCTACACCTTC
TRBV7-2	TRBD1	few	TRBJ2-3	CASSSAGTASTDTQYF	TGTGCCAGCAGCTCCGCCGGGACAGCTAGCACAGATACGCAGTATTTT
TRBV2	NA	medium-sized	TRBJ1-1	CASRGQSGITVNTEAFF	TGTGCCAGCAGAGGACAGTCCGGGATTACGGTGAACACTGAAGCTTTCTTT
TRBV6-1	NA	NA	TRBJ1-2	CASSEGWGNTYGYTF	TGTGCCAGCAGTGAAGGTTGGGGTAATACCTATGGCTACACCTTC
TRBV27	TRBD2	NA	TRBJ2-7	CASTMSRGAYEQYF	TGTGCCAGCACCATGTCCCGGGGGGCCTACGAGCAGTACTTC
TRBV7-9	NA	NA	TRBJ1-5	CASSLASGQPQHF	TGTGCCAGCAGCCTCGCTTCGGGCCAGCCCCAGCATTTT
TRBV7-9	TRBD1	few	TRBJ1-2	CASSLRGGPGTEDGYTF	TGTGCCAGCAGCTTACGGGGGGGCCCCGGGACAGAGGATGGCTACACCTTC
TRBV20-1	TRBD1	few	TRBJ2-7	CSASGTGGQVDEQYF	TGCAGTGCGTCCGGGACAGGGGGTCAGGTCGACGAGCAGTACTTC
TRBV5-1	NA	few	TRBJ2-6	CASSSELSGANVLTF	TGCGCCAGCAGCTCGGAGCTCTCTGGGGCCAACGTCCTGACTTTC
TRBV29-1	TRBD1	few	TRBJ1-1	CSTRGQVFTEAFF	TGCAGCACCCGAGGACAGGTCTTCACTGAAGCTTTCTTT
TRBV28	NA	few	TRBJ2-1	CASSLEQNEQFF	TGTGCCAGCAGTTTAGAACAGAATGAGCAGTTCTTC
TRBV29-1	TRBD2	NA	TRBJ2-1	CSVAHPGGGEQFF	TGCAGCGTTGCCCACCCGGGGGGGGGTGAGCAGTTCTTC
TRBV7-9	TRBD1	NA	TRBJ1-5	CASSLGGQRYQPQHF	TGTGCCAGCAGCTTAGGGGGACAGCGATATCAGCCCCAGCATTTT
TRBV11-2	TRBD2	NA	TRBJ2-1	CASSSFWVISGRPRKHEQFF	TGTGCCAGCAGCTCCTTTTGGGTCATTAGCGGGAGGCCGCGCAAGCATGAGCAGTTCTTC
TRBV20-1	NA	NA	TRBJ2-1	CSARDLGAHNEQFF	TGCAGTGCTAGGGATTTAGGGGCCCACAATGAGCAGTTCTTC
TRBV20-1	TRBD2	NA	TRBJ2-7	CSATGLAVPDEQYF	TGCAGTGCTACGGGACTAGCCGTCCCGGACGAGCAGTACTTC
TRBV20-1	NA	many	TRBJ2-3	CSARDVASTDTQYF	TGCAGTGCTAGGGATGTGGCCAGCACAGATACGCAGTATTTT
TRBV3-1	NA	many	TRBJ1-5	CASSQTDNQPQHF	TGTGCCAGCAGCCAAACGGACAATCAGCCCCAGCATTTT
TRBV4-3	NA	few	TRBJ2-3	CASSQDRVQGRGDTQYF	TGCGCCAGCAGCCAAGATCGAGTTCAGGGGCGCGGAGATACGCAGTATTTT
TRBV10-3	TRBD1	NA	TRBJ1-2	CAITRTGNYGYTF	TGTGCCATCACCCGGACAGGGAACTATGGCTACACCTTC
TRBV2	NA	NA	TRBJ2-1	CASSRLDEQFF	TGTGCCAGCAGTCGACTCGATGAGCAGTTCTTC
TRBV5-4	TRBD2	NA	TRBJ2-3	CASSLAGIAGGLSTDTQYF	TGTGCCAGCAGCTTGGCCGGGATAGCGGGAGGGCTTTCCACAGATACGCAGTATTTT
TRBV4-1	TRBD1	NA	TRBJ1-4	CASSLTIDRGTNEKLFF	TGCGCCAGCAGCCTAACGATCGACAGGGGCACTAATGAAAAACTGTTTTTT